This TCR beta chain derives from a study of blood T cells in healthy people across ages. In this sample, this clonotype turned up many times. The CDR3 covers 16 residues. J lost 3 bases, V lost 3 bases, and 6 bases had no gene match. Germline CDR1 reads MNHEY; CDR2 reads SMNVEV (reference sequence). At least 5 micrograms of total RNA were extracted per sample. Primers used in a second PCR of about 6 to 11 cycles were a sample-barcoded 5' primer and a J-beta primer mix. TCRdb reprocessed the 5' RACE reads with MiXCR, giving one entry per CDR3 protein. The sample has around 800,000 distinct CDR3 sequences, roughly 25% seen once. These records were also assigned to another study, of T cells of mothers and their children. This second study notes: Material was donated by three healthy Caucasian mothers and their six children. Using around 1.4 ug per 15 ul, all extracted RNA underwent cDNA synthesis. Related pairs of mothers and children showed slightly higher, non-significant overlap versus unrelated pairs.

Material: blood. The sequence derives from a boy aged 10-17 years in good health. The chain recombines TRBV27 with TRBJ1-5; the match to TRBD1 covers 9 bases. CDR3 in amino acids: CASSFETGGNNQPQHF. In nucleotides, the CDR3 is TGTGCCAGCAGTTTTGAGACAGGGGGAAACAATCAGCCCCAGCATTTT.